These T cell receptor beta chains were read from a single sample in a study of beta chain features in type 1 diabetes. Method: immunoSEQ multiplex PCR; TCRdb's copy keeps in-frame clones and lacks some. The data show some 360,000 clones, around 20% seen once. The sample consisted of naive CD4+ T cells from blood. Receptor source: a woman aged 18 to 35 in good health. Each CDR3 is given with its conserved first and last residue. Each record gives: D gene, clone size, V gene, J gene, CDR3 length, CDR3 protein, CDR3 DNA. D genes are given only for firm matches. Expanded clones are given a class, and other clones once, few, many or no size at all.

TRBD1	NA	TRBV7-9	TRBJ2-6	15	CASSPTGAGANVLTF	TGTGCCAGCAGCCCGACAGGGGCTGGGGCCAACGTCCTGACTTTC
NA	few	TRBV9	TRBJ1-1	14	CASSVGGSNTEAFF	TGTGCCAGCAGCGTTGGGGGCTCAAACACTGAAGCTTTCTTT
NA	NA	TRBV18	TRBJ1-1	13	CASSLTANTEAFF	TGTGCCAGCTCACTTACAGCGAACACTGAAGCTTTCTTT
NA	few	TRBV30	TRBJ1-5	13	CAGQGDNGQPQHF	TGTGCCGGCCAAGGGGACAATGGTCAGCCCCAGCATTTT
NA	NA	TRBV7-2	TRBJ2-7	12	CASSSQAYEQYF	TGTGCCAGCAGCTCTCAGGCCTACGAGCAGTACTTC
TRBD1	few	TRBV14	TRBJ1-1	14	CASSHWDRYTEAFF	TGTGCCAGCAGCCACTGGGACAGATACACTGAAGCTTTCTTT
NA	few	TRBV9	TRBJ1-1	14	CASSARTGDTEAFF	TGTGCCAGCAGCGCCAGAACCGGGGACACTGAAGCTTTCTTT
TRBD2	NA	TRBV2	TRBJ2-3	14	CASSDEAGDDTQYF	TGTGCCAGCAGTGATGAGGCGGGAGACGATACGCAGTATTTT
TRBD2	NA	TRBV6-6	TRBJ2-7	16	CASSYRTSGGPVGQYF	TGTGCCAGCAGTTACCGGACTAGCGGGGGCCCCGTGGGGCAGTACTTC
NA	few	TRBV7-9	TRBJ2-2	15	CASSLGIRGTGELFF	TGTGCCAGCAGCTTAGGAATCCGCGGCACCGGGGAGCTGTTTTTT
NA	few	TRBV6-4	TRBJ2-5	16	CASSPSPGVGMETQYF	TGTGCCAGCAGTCCAAGCCCCGGGGTGGGGATGGAGACCCAGTACTTC
TRBD2	NA	TRBV2	TRBJ2-7	14	CASSVLGGGSEQYF	TGTGCCAGCAGTGTTCTGGGCGGGGGGTCGGAGCAGTACTTC
TRBD1	few	TRBV7-2	TRBJ1-2	12	CASSRDRLGYTF	TGTGCCAGCAGCCGGGACAGGCTTGGCTACACCTTC
TRBD1	NA	TRBV29-1	TRBJ2-2	15	CSVLGLTGRTGELFF	TGCAGCGTCCTGGGCCTGACAGGGCGCACCGGGGAGCTGTTTTTT
TRBD1	NA	TRBV5-1	TRBJ2-3	15	CASSPGQGRGDTQYF	TGCGCCAGCAGCCCGGGACAGGGAAGAGGAGATACGCAGTATTTT
NA	few	TRBV30	TRBJ2-7	13	CARSRGPSYEQYF	TGTGCCCGGTCGCGGGGCCCCTCCTACGAGCAGTACTTC
NA	once	TRBV7-9	TRBJ2-5	11	CASSPGETQYF	TGTGCCAGCAGCCCAGGAGAGACCCAGTACTTC
NA	few	TRBV27	TRBJ1-5	14	CASSFGGAGQPQHF	TGTGCCAGCAGTTTTGGGGGCGCAGGGCAGCCCCAGCATTTT
NA	NA	TRBV15	TRBJ2-7	16	CATSRVRGLGSYEQYF	TGTGCCACCAGCAGAGTAAGGGGTTTGGGCTCCTACGAGCAGTACTTC
NA	NA	TRBV15	TRBJ2-5	13	CATSTRQKETQYF	TGTGCCACCAGCACCCGACAGAAGGAGACCCAGTACTTC
NA	NA	TRBV29-1	TRBJ1-1	12	CSVSGDGHKAFF	TGCAGCGTGAGCGGGGACGGGCATAAAGCTTTCTTT
TRBD2	NA	TRBV5-1	TRBJ2-1	15	CASSRTSGSLNEQFF	TGCGCCAGCAGCCGGACTAGCGGGAGCCTCAATGAGCAGTTCTTC
NA	NA	TRBV14	TRBJ2-6	15	CASTRGSSGANVLTF	TGTGCCAGCACCCGCGGCAGCTCTGGGGCCAACGTCCTGACTTTC
NA	once	TRBV15	TRBJ1-1	17	CATSREGWGGRNTEAFF	TGTGCCACCAGCAGAGAGGGGTGGGGAGGGCGAAACACTGAAGCTTTCTTT
NA	few	TRBV12-5	TRBJ1-1	12	CASAPTGVEAFF	TGTGCTAGTGCCCCGACCGGGGTTGAAGCTTTCTTT
TRBD1	few	TRBV30	TRBJ1-3	16	CAWSAVPGTGGNTIYF	TGTGCCTGGAGTGCTGTCCCCGGGACAGGGGGAAACACCATATATTTT
NA	few	TRBV19	TRBJ1-2	13	CASRESTNYGYTF	TGTGCCAGTAGGGAGTCTACTAACTATGGCTACACCTTC